This is a list of T cell receptor beta chains from one sample in a study of blood T cell repertoires in COVID-19. Sequenced by immunoSEQ multiplex PCR; TCRdb stores in-frame clones only, minus some. The sample has roughly 100,000 clones, roughly 79% seen once. The sequenced material came from peripheral blood. These receptors all come from a woman aged 80 or over with acute or convalescent COVID-19. Both conserved end residues are part of each CDR3. D genes are given only for firm matches. Rows give clone size only sometimes, using once, few, many, or a class for an expanded clone.

clone_size	v_call	j_call	d_call	cdr3_aa	cdr3_nt
.	TRBV2	TRBJ2-7	TRBD2	CASSEAPLAARQYF	TGTGCCAGCAGTGAAGCGCCCCTAGCGGCGCGGCAGTACTTC
.	TRBV6-7	TRBJ2-7	.	CASSYFLNRSYEQYF	TGTGCCAGCAGTTACTTCCTGAATAGATCCTACGAGCAGTACTTC
.	TRBV18	TRBJ2-1	.	CASSPLGTGNEQFF	TGTGCCAGCTCACCACTTGGGACTGGGAATGAGCAGTTCTTC
.	TRBV7-6	TRBJ1-4	TRBD1	CASSDRGRDNEKLFF	TGTGCCAGCTCCGACAGGGGGCGCGATAATGAAAAACTGTTTTTT
.	TRBV7-2	TRBJ1-5	TRBD1	CASSLFTGARNQPQHF	TGTGCCAGCAGCTTATTCACAGGGGCCCGCAATCAGCCCCAGCATTTT
.	TRBV10-3	TRBJ1-1	.	CAISENRQPEAFF	TGTGCCATCAGTGAAAATAGACAGCCTGAAGCTTTCTTT
.	TRBV6-5	TRBJ1-4	.	CASSYIGQGLDEKLFF	TGTGCCAGCAGTTACATCGGGCAGGGGCTTGATGAAAAACTGTTTTTT
.	TRBV7-9	TRBJ1-2	TRBD1	CASSSTKTGDRYGYTF	TGTGCCAGCAGCTCAACTAAGACAGGGGATCGCTATGGCTACACCTTC
.	TRBV21-1	TRBJ2-2	.	CASSPEGVERAGELFF	TGTGCCAGCAGTCCCGAGGGAGTCGAACGGGCCGGGGAGCTGTTTTTT
.	TRBV5-6	TRBJ2-1	.	CASVRQGTLNEQFF	TGTGCCAGCGTTAGGCAGGGGACGCTGAATGAGCAGTTCTTC
few	TRBV28	TRBJ1-2	.	CASSPIASRGYTF	TGTGCCAGCAGTCCTATAGCCAGTCGGGGCTACACCTTC
.	TRBV6-2/TRBV6-3	TRBJ1-5	.	CASSYPGGNQPQHF	TGTGCCAGCAGTTACCCAGGGGGCAATCAGCCCCAGCATTTT
.	TRBV7-8	TRBJ2-4	.	CASSLQQGTGNIQYF	TGTGCCAGCAGCCTGCAACAGGGTACGGGGAACATTCAGTACTTC
.	TRBV5-5	TRBJ1-5	.	CASSFEGRGNQPQHF	TGTGCCAGCAGCTTCGAGGGAAGAGGCAATCAGCCCCAGCATTTT
.	TRBV20-1	TRBJ2-5	.	CSLQRQETQYF	TGCAGTCTGCAGAGGCAAGAGACCCAGTACTTC
.	TRBV2	TRBJ2-1	TRBD1	CASSPWTGSNEQFF	TGTGCCAGCAGTCCCTGGACAGGGTCGAATGAGCAGTTCTTC
.	TRBV13	TRBJ1-2	.	CASSPTGYAYGYTF	TGTGCCAGCAGCCCTACAGGGTACGCGTATGGCTACACCTTC
.	TRBV5-6	TRBJ2-2	TRBD1	CASSLSTQGVNTGELFF	TGTGCCAGCAGCTTGTCCACCCAGGGGGTTAACACCGGGGAGCTGTTTTTT
few	TRBV7-9	TRBJ1-2	.	CASVGAAINYGYTF	TGTGCCAGCGTGGGGGCCGCGATTAACTATGGCTACACCTTC
.	TRBV18	TRBJ1-5	.	CASSFRQVANQPQHF	TGTGCCAGCTCCTTCAGACAGGTCGCCAATCAGCCCCAGCATTTT
.	TRBV11-2	TRBJ2-1	TRBD2	CASTPGRGGQDEQFF	TGTGCCAGCACCCCGGGGCGGGGGGGTCAGGATGAGCAGTTCTTC
.	TRBV6-5	TRBJ1-6	.	CASTRREGNSPLHF	TGTGCCAGCACCCGGAGGGAGGGGAATTCACCCCTCCACTTT
.	TRBV5-5	TRBJ1-6	.	CASSWGDGPNSPLHF	TGTGCCAGCAGCTGGGGGGACGGACCTAATTCACCCCTCCACTTT
.	TRBV18	TRBJ2-3	.	CASSLETDTQYF	TGTGCCAGCTCACTGGAGACAGATACGCAGTATTTT
many	TRBV30	TRBJ1-6	.	CAWRRTQLLLASPLHF	TGTGCCTGGAGGAGGACACAACTACTCTTGGCGTCACCCCTCCACTTT
few	TRBV28	TRBJ1-2	TRBD1	CASGSPGQGAEDYGYTF	TGTGCCAGCGGATCTCCGGGACAGGGGGCTGAGGACTATGGCTACACCTTC
.	TRBV4-3	TRBJ2-5	TRBD2	CASSVGLAGGTETQYF	TGCGCCAGCAGCGTAGGACTAGCGGGGGGGACAGAGACCCAGTACTTC
.	TRBV3-1/TRBV3-2	TRBJ1-2	TRBD1	CASSQEDRGGYGYTF	TGTGCCAGCAGCCAAGAAGACAGGGGTGGCTATGGCTACACCTTC
.	TRBV18	TRBJ1-1	TRBD1	CASSTGTGTRNTEAFF	TGTGCCAGCTCAACCGGGACAGGAACGCGTAACACTGAAGCTTTCTTT
.	TRBV2	TRBJ2-6	.	CASSRLSGANVLTF	TGTGCCAGCAGTAGACTCTCTGGGGCCAACGTCCTGACTTTC
.	TRBV30	TRBJ2-3	TRBD2	CAWTATSGNTDTQYF	TGTGCCTGGACGGCGACTAGCGGGAACACAGATACGCAGTATTTT
few	TRBV2	TRBJ1-5	.	CASSELTGYQPQHF	TGTGCCAGCAGTGAACTGACGGGGTATCAGCCCCAGCATTTT
.	TRBV27	TRBJ2-7	TRBD1	CASSLSGGTGTYEQYF	TGTGCCAGCAGTTTATCGGGTGGGACAGGGACATACGAGCAGTACTTC
few	TRBV7-2	TRBJ1-3	.	CASSLMGLTSGNTIYF	TGTGCCAGCAGCTTAATGGGACTGACCTCTGGAAACACCATATATTTT
.	TRBV5-1	TRBJ1-4	.	CASSLDGHPNEKLFF	TGCGCCAGCAGCTTGGACGGACACCCTAATGAAAAACTGTTTTTT
.	TRBV6-6	TRBJ2-5	TRBD1	CASSPQGQGWETQYF	TGTGCCAGCAGTCCCCAGGGACAGGGCTGGGAGACCCAGTACTTC
.	TRBV15	TRBJ1-1	.	CATSRGGDTEAFF	TGTGCCACCAGCAGAGGAGGAGACACTGAAGCTTTCTTT
.	TRBV6-6	TRBJ1-2	.	CASRESGTSGGYTF	TGTGCCAGCAGGGAATCAGGGACTTCTGGTGGCTACACCTTC
once	TRBV5-4	TRBJ1-5	TRBD1	CASSPGQGKNQPQHF	TGTGCCAGCAGCCCGGGACAGGGAAAAAATCAGCCCCAGCATTTT
.	TRBV18	TRBJ2-7	TRBD2	CASSPLVPSGTPYEQYF	TGTGCCAGCTCACCGCTGGTGCCTAGCGGGACCCCCTACGAGCAGTACTTC